Each of the 7 T cell receptor beta chains below was sequenced from the same sample in a study of T cells in Graves' hyperthyroidism and ophthalmopathy. Researchers took RNA transcripts and amplified the TCR beta CDR3 regions from them. A set of HTBI primers served as the primers for a first-round RT-PCR of the TCR CDR3. TCRdb reprocessed the multiplex PCR reads via MiXCR and lists one record per CDR3 protein. The sample has around 620,000 distinct CDR3 sequences, 15% to 20% seen once. The sample consisted of blood. The receptors shown here come from a woman aged 25 to 39 with Graves' hyperthyroidism.

This rearrangement joins TRBV6-5 to TRBJ2-5; perhaps TRBD1 as D (5 bases). Germline loops: CDR1 MNHEY, CDR2 SVGAGI. This CDR3 is built from 14 residues. The V end was cut by 0 bases, the J end by 2 bases, with 7 bases between. Written as DNA, the CDR3 is TGTGCCAGCAGTTACTCGGGGCGGCAAGAGACCCAGTACTTC. Translation gives CASSYSGRQETQYF.

This chain uses TRBV27 with TRBJ2-1; 10 bases agree with TRBD2. The ends lost 2 bases at V and 4 bases at J; junction bases unmatched: 11. Germline V gene data show CDR1 as MNHEY and CDR2 as SMNVEV (reference sequence). This CDR3 has 18 amino acids. CDR3 sequence reads: CASSLTGLAFGVYNEQFF. The DNA of the CDR3 is TGTGCCAGCAGTTTAACGGGACTAGCGTTCGGCGTGTACAATGAGCAGTTCTTC.

This clonotype has a count of ten or more. CDR3 sequence: CSAAPGLAEFTDTQYF. CDR3 bases: TGCAGTGCTGCACCTGGACTAGCGGAGTTCACAGATACGCAGTATTTT. The chain has TRBV20-1 and TRBJ2-3; 10 bases fit TRBD2. There are 16 residues in the CDR3. The V gene's germline CDR1 is DFQATT and CDR2 SNEGSKA (reference sequence). Trimming cost V 5 bases and J 2 bases; bases outside gene matches: 10.

This clonotype was recorded many times. V and J are TRBV2 and TRBJ2-1; 9 positions match TRBD2. V was pared by 8 bases and J by 8 bases, with 10 bases of the junction left unmatched. The CDR3 runs 14 residues. CDR1 and CDR2 from the germline V gene are SNHLY and FYNNEI. Here the CDR3 reads CASGHEVAGDEQFF. The CDR3 nucleotides are TGTGCCAGCGGCCACGAGGTAGCGGGGGATGAGCAGTTCTTC. Using reference TRBV2 and TRBJ2-1 for the parts outside the CDR3, the full variable domain is EPEVTQTPSHQVTQMGQEVILRCVPISNHLYFYWYRQILGQKVEFLVSFYNNEISEKSEIFDDQFSVERPDGSNFTLKIRSTKLEDSAMYFCASGHEVAGDEQFFGPGTRLTVL.

This clonotype came up many times. The genes are TRBV11-2 and TRBJ2-4; D is ambiguous. The CDR3 extends over 16 amino acids. Trimming removed 4 bases at V and 0 bases at J, with 13 bases between. From germline, CDR1 is SGHAT and CDR2 FQNNGV. The CDR3 nucleotides are TGTGCCAGCAGCTCGACATTTGATTTAGCCAAAAACATTCAGTACTTC. Protein product: CASSSTFDLAKNIQYF.

This clonotype was picked up many times. The genes are TRBV28 and TRBJ2-5; 9 nucleotides line up with TRBD2. Germline V CDR1 and CDR2: MDHEN, SYDVKM. This CDR3 comprises 15 residues. V gave up 4 bases and J gave up 3 bases; unmatched junction bases: 6. The DNA for the CDR3 is TGTGCCAGCAGTTCCGAAAGGACTAGCGAAGAGACCCAGTACTTC. This translates into CASSSERTSEETQYF.

In this sample, this clonotype turned up many times. The chain uses TRBV20-1 and TRBJ2-7; the D gene is possibly TRBD2 (6 bases). The germline V gene encodes CDR1 DFQATT and CDR2 SNEGSKA (reference sequence). Trimming took 3 bases from V and 2 from J, leaving 23 bases between them. CDR3 length: 17 amino acids. The CDR3 nucleotides are TGCAGTGCTAGGCTCGCCCTAGCGAGTGGGGGAACCTACGAGCAGTACTTC. Encoded protein: CSARLALASGGTYEQYF.